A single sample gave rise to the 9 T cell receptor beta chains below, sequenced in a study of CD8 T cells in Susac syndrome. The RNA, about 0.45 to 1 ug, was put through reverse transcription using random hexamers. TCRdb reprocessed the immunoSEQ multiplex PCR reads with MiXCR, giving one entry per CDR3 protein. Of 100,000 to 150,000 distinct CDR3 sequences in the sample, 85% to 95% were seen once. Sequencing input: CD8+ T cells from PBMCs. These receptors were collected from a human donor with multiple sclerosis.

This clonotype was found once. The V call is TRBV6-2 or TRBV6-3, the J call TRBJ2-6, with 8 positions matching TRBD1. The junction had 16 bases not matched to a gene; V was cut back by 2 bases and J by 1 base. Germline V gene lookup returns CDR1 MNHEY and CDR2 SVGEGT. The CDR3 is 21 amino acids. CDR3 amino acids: CASSYPHHSTGADSGANVLTF. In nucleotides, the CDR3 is TGTGCCAGCAGTTACCCCCACCACTCGACAGGGGCCGATTCTGGGGCCAACGTCCTGACTTTC.

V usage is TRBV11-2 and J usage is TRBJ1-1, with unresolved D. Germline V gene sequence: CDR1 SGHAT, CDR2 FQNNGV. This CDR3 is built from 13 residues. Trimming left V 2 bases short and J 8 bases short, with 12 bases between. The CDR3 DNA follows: TGTGCCAGCAGCTTAAGTGACCGTCTCGAAGCTTTCTTT. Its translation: CASSLSDRLEAFF.

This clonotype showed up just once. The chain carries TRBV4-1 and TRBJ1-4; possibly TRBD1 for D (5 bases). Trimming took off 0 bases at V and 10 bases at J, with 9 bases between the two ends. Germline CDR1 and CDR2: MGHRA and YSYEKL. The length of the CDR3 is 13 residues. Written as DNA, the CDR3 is TGCGCCAGCAGCCAAGAGGGGGAAGGAAAACTGTTTTTT. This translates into CASSQEGEGKLFF.

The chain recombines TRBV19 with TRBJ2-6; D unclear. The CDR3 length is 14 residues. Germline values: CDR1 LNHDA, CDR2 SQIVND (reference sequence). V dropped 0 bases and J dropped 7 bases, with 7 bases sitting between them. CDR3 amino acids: CASSIDLSANVLTF. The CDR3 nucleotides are TGTGCCAGTAGTATAGACCTTAGCGCCAACGTCCTGACTTTC.

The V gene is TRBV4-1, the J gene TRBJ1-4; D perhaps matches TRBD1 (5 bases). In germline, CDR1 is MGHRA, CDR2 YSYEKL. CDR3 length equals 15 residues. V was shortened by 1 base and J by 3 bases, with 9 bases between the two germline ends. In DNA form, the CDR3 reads TGCGCCAGCAGCCAAGTGCCGGGACCTAATGAAAAACTGTTTTTT. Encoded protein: CASSQVPGPNEKLFF.

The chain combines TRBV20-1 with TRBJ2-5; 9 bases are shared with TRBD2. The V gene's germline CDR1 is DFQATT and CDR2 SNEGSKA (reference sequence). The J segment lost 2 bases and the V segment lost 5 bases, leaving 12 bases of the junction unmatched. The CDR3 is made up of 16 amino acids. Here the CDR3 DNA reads TGCAGTGCTCCAGAAAATGGACTAGCGCTTCAAGAGACCCAGTACTTC. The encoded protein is CSAPENGLALQETQYF.

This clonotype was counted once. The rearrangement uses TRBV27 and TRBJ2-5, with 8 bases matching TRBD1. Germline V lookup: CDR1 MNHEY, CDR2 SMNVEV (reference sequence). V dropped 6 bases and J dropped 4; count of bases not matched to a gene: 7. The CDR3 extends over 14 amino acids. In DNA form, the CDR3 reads TGTGCCAGCAGCGCCGGGACAGGAGGAGAGACCCAGTACTTC. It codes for CASSAGTGGETQYF.

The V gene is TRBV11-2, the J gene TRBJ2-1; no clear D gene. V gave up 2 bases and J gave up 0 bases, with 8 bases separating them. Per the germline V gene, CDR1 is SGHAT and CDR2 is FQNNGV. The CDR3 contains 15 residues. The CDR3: CASSLSQSSYNEQFF. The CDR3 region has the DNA TGTGCCAGCAGCTTAAGCCAGAGCTCCTACAATGAGCAGTTCTTC.

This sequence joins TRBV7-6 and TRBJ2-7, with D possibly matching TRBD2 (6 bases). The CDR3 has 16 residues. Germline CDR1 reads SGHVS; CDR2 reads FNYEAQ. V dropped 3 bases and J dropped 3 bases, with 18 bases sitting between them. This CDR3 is CASSFLPSSADYEQYV. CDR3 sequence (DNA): TGTGCCAGCAGCTTTCTCCCCTCTAGCGCCGACTACGAGCAGTACGTC.